This T cell receptor (beta chain) comes out of a study of blood T cell repertoires in COVID-19. Only in-frame clones appear in the TCRdb table, and some are missing; sequencing was by immunoSEQ multiplex PCR. The table lists over 150,000 clones, around 86% of them singletons, with over 6% in the top ten. The germline V and J ends were trimmed by 4 bases and 5 bases, with 6 bases remaining between them. Germline CDR1 and CDR2: SGHRS and YFSETQ. The CDR3 consists of 11 residues. The sequence was obtained from a woman between 70 and 85 years old with COVID-19, enrolled during active disease. The specimen sequenced was peripheral blood. V is TRBV5-1 and J is TRBJ1-2, with D unresolved. The CDR3 region is CASSPGYGYTF. In DNA, the CDR3 is TGCGCCAGCAGCCCCGGGTATGGCTACACCTTC.